This TCR beta chain was recorded in a study of T-cell reconstitution after alpha-beta-depleted transplantation in children. Whole-study results and caveats: Recipient T cells and thymic progenitors that survived were the source of the high TCRbeta diversity seen at day 60 in some patients. Alpha-beta T cells present about two months after transplant were reported to originate from several hundred expanded graft clones. A year had passed since transplant, and T-cell counts and diversity by then came mostly from newly produced T cells.

A word on this clonotype: Antigen specificity is unknown.

This sample's TCRbeta library carried unique molecular identifier barcodes. TCRdb independently ran MiXCR on the PCR reads; one entry per CDR3 protein. Found here are about 110,000 distinct CDR3 sequences, approximately 6.9% of them singletons; the top ten hold approximately 25%. Germline V gives CDR1 MNHEY, CDR2 SMNVEV (reference sequence). The V end lost 5 bases, the J end lost 7 bases, and 6 bases lay between the germline ends. The CDR3 has 12 amino acids. This TCR derives from a male patient aged 2 to 10 who had a stem cell transplant for acute lymphoblastic leukemia, so the T cells may come from the graft donor. Sample: PBMCs, mostly from graft donor cells, taken 360 days after TCRalphabeta/CD19-depleted stem cell transplant. This chain joins TRBV27 and TRBJ1-6; D not certain. The chain's CDR3 is CASSPLNSPLHF. The CDR3 nucleotides read TGTGCCAGCAGTCCCTTAAATTCACCCCTCCACTTT.